Shown below are 28 T cell receptor beta chains from a single sample sequenced in a study of patients with pleural tuberculosis. Via MiXCR, TCRdb re-called the reads, giving one row per CDR3 protein. This sample has around 50,000 distinct CDR3 sequences; less than 9.5% occur once, and the top ten carry roughly 15%. The origin of the receptors is a human donor with pleural tuberculosis.

The rearrangement uses TRBV29-1 and TRBJ1-1, with unresolved D. Germline V gene sequence: CDR1 SQVTM, CDR2 ANQGSEA. The length of the CDR3 is 9 residues. Trimming took 4 bases from V and 8 from J, leaving 5 bases between them. The CDR3 region is CSVGPEAFF. DNA of the CDR3: TGCAGCGTTGGACCCGAAGCTTTCTTT.

This clonotype was observed a handful of times. The chain links TRBV18 to TRBJ2-5, with D unclear. The CDR3 length is 12 residues. V lost 0 bases to trimming and J lost 4 bases, with 3 bases between them. Germline CDR1 reads KGHSH; CDR2 reads LQKENI. CDR3 bases: TGTGCCAGCTCACCACCTGGAGAGACCCAGTACTTC. Encoded protein: CASSPPGETQYF.

This clonotype was counted at least ten times. The chain combines TRBV2 with TRBJ2-5; no definite D call. The CDR3 has 14 amino acids. V gave up 3 bases and J gave up 4 bases, with 12 bases separating them. Germline V gives CDR1 SNHLY, CDR2 FYNNEI. CDR3 protein: CASSDTIGGETQYF. The CDR3 nucleotides read TGTGCCAGCAGTGATACTATCGGCGGAGAGACCCAGTACTTC.

The rearrangement joins TRBV11-1 to TRBJ2-7, with TRBD2 matching 13 bases. Losses at the gene ends were 1 base for V and 4 bases for J; bases not matched to a gene: 4. CDR1 and CDR2 from the germline V gene are SGHAT and FQDESV (reference sequence). The CDR3 has 16 amino acids. As DNA, the CDR3 is TGTGCCAGCAGCTTAGGGACTAGCGGGAGAGGGTACGAGCAGTACGTC. Translated, it gives CASSLGTSGRGYEQYV.

This clonotype was detected ten times or more. V is TRBV12-3 or TRBV12-4 and J is TRBJ2-3, with 8 bases identical to TRBD1. V shed 6 bases and J 2 bases; nucleotides not matched to a gene: 7. There are 15 residues in the CDR3. The CDR3 nucleotides read TGTGCCAGCAGGCGGACAGGGCGAGACACAGATACGCAGTATTTT. It is translated as CASRRTGRDTDTQYF.

There are many counts of this clonotype. V usage is TRBV2 and J usage is TRBJ2-3, with no clear D. The length of the CDR3 is 14 residues. Trimming cost V 1 base and J 2 bases, with 7 bases left between them. Germline V gene data show CDR1 as SNHLY and CDR2 as FYNNEI. The CDR3: CASSEGLVTDTQYF. The CDR3 DNA reads TGTGCCAGCAGTGAAGGGCTAGTCACAGATACGCAGTATTTT.

This clonotype was seen many times. The chain uses TRBV7-3 and TRBJ2-3; 8 nucleotides agree with TRBD2. The CDR3 spans 15 residues. Looked up from germline, CDR1 is SGHTA and CDR2 is FQGTGA. The V segment lost 1 base and the J segment 6 bases; nucleotides outside the gene matches: 6. CDR3 region: CASSLISGSIDTQYF. The DNA of the CDR3 is TGTGCCAGCAGCTTAATAAGCGGGAGTATCGATACGCAGTATTTT. The full variable domain, in which reference TRBV7-3 and TRBJ2-3 provide the parts outside the CDR3, is GAGVSQTPSNKVTEKGKYVELRCDPISGHTALYWYRQSLGQGPEFLIYFQGTGAADDSGLPNDRFFAVRPEGSVSTLKIQRTERGDSAVYLCASSLISGSIDTQYFGPGTRLTVL.

This clonotype was picked up many times. The J gene is TRBJ2-5, the V gene TRBV20-1; D not resolved. CDR1 DFQATT and CDR2 SNEGSKA come from the germline V gene (reference sequence). There are 12 residues in the CDR3. V lost 0 bases to trimming and J lost 5 bases, with 7 bases between them. CDR3 sequence: CSARDSSETQYF. The DNA for the CDR3 is TGCAGTGCTAGAGATTCTTCCGAGACCCAGTACTTC.

This clonotype was detected ten times or more. The rearrangement links TRBV28 to TRBJ2-7; D is perhaps TRBD1 (5 bases). This CDR3 comprises 14 residues. Germline CDR1 and CDR2: MDHEN and SYDVKM. V lost 1 base and J 2 bases, leaving 9 bases between the germline ends. Here the CDR3 reads CASSLLGVPYEQYF. The CDR3 region has the DNA TGTGCCAGCAGTTTATTAGGGGTCCCCTACGAGCAGTACTTC.

This clonotype has ten or more counts. The chain carries TRBV28 and TRBJ2-7; a possible D gene is TRBD2 (5 bases). V gave up 7 bases and J gave up 3 bases, with 16 bases separating them. Germline-derived CDR1 and CDR2 are MDHEN and SYDVKM. This CDR3 contains 14 residues. The CDR3 DNA sequence: TGTGCCAGCATGCTAAGACGGGGTCACTACGAGCAGTACTTC. This sequence encodes CASMLRRGHYEQYF.

This clonotype was detected many times. CDR3 DNA sequence: TGTGCCAGCAGTTTAGGGCCGCCGCCCTACGAGCAGTACTTC. Amino acids: CASSLGPPPYEQYF. V and J are TRBV27 and TRBJ2-7; D unresolved. Germline CDR1 and CDR2: MNHEY and SMNVEV (reference sequence). V gave up 2 bases and J gave up 2 bases, with 10 bases separating them. CDR3 length: 14 residues.

The V call is TRBV2, the J call TRBJ2-7; D not resolved. The J call is uncertain, as TRBJ2-1 better fits the DNA end. The length of the CDR3 is 13 residues. CDR1 is SNHLY and CDR2 is FYNNEI in the germline V gene. The CDR3 DNA reads as TGTGCCAGCAGTGCCGGGTCCGCGCTAGAGCAGTTCTTC. Protein sequence: CASSAGSALEQFF.

The table lists this clonotype with a few counts. The chain's CDR3 is CASSPNSGRAHEQYV. Here the CDR3 DNA reads TGTGCCAGCAGTCCCAATAGCGGGAGGGCCCACGAGCAGTACGTC. The chain is built from TRBV12-3 or TRBV12-4 and TRBJ2-7, with 11 positions matching TRBD2. This CDR3 has 15 residues. V shed 5 bases and J 5 bases; nucleotides not matched to a gene: 8.

This clonotype was recorded at least ten times. V and J are TRBV12-3 or TRBV12-4 and TRBJ1-5, with D perhaps matching TRBD1 (5 bases). V lost 8 bases to trimming and J lost 1 base, with 6 bases between them. The CDR3 runs 12 residues. The CDR3 loop reads CASGDSNQPQHF. The CDR3 DNA reads TGTGCCAGCGGGGACAGCAATCAGCCCCAGCATTTT.

The chain links TRBV3-1 to TRBJ2-6; no definite D call. Germline CDR1 reads LGHDT; CDR2 reads YNNKEL (reference sequence). V was clipped by 4 bases and J by 3 bases, with 4 bases between them. The CDR3 sequence is 13 residues long. CDR3 sequence reads: CASSRSGANVLTF. DNA for the CDR3: TGTGCCAGCAGCCGCAGTGGGGCCAACGTCCTGACTTTC.

This clonotype was seen many times. For the CDR3, the DNA is TGCAGTGCTAGAGGAGAACAGGGGAAACGAGCTTTCTTT. Translation: CSARGEQGKRAFF. The rearrangement joins TRBV20-1 to TRBJ1-1, with TRBD1 matching 7 bases. The CDR3 consists of 13 residues. J gave up 10 bases and V 1 base, and 9 bases lay outside the gene matches. Germline V gene data show CDR1 as DFQATT and CDR2 as SNEGSKA (reference sequence).

This clonotype was detected ten times or more. The chain recombines TRBV27 with TRBJ2-1; D is undetermined. V was clipped by 3 bases and J by 8 bases, with 8 bases between them. The CDR3 sequence is 12 residues long. Germline V CDR1 and CDR2: MNHEY, SMNVEV (reference sequence). The CDR3 sequence: CASSFAPHEQFF. CDR3 sequence (DNA): TGTGCCAGCAGTTTTGCGCCGCATGAGCAGTTCTTC.

The rearrangement links TRBV29-1 to TRBJ1-2; D is undetermined. The CDR3 has 13 amino acids. Germline V CDR1 and CDR2: SQVTM, ANQGSEA. Deletions cut 4 bases from V and 3 bases from J, with 12 bases between. In DNA, the CDR3 is TGCAGCGTTGTGACCGGGAAGGACTATGGCTACACCTTC. Its protein product is CSVVTGKDYGYTF.

This clonotype has a handful of counts. The J gene is TRBJ2-7, the V gene TRBV12-3 or TRBV12-4, with TRBD1 as a possible D gene (5 bases). This CDR3 is built from 15 residues. Trimming removed 5 bases at V and 3 bases at J, with 17 bases between. The CDR3 DNA reads as TGTGCCAGCAGTATAGGGGCTGGGGTGGGCTACGAGCAGTACGTC. Its protein product is CASSIGAGVGYEQYV.

The gene calls are TRBV4-2 and TRBJ2-7; TRBD2 matches 7 bases. The CDR3 totals 16 residues. CDR1 is LGHNA and CDR2 is YNFKEQ in the germline V gene. V dropped 4 bases and J dropped 2; count of bases not matched to a gene: 11. The CDR3 loop reads CASSPEEAGVTYEQYF. In DNA, the CDR3 is TGTGCCAGCAGCCCAGAGGAGGCGGGAGTGACCTACGAGCAGTACTTC.

Of note for this clonotype: A much larger clone differs from this one at a single base, so this may be a read error. Because the CDR3 is missing its conserved closing phenylalanine or tryptophan, this is likely a read error. The chain links TRBV19 to TRBJ2-1; D call uncertain. The germline CDR1 and CDR2 sequences are LNHDA and SQIVND (reference sequence). The length of the CDR3 is 14 residues. V dropped 1 base and J dropped 6 bases, with 10 bases sitting between them. This CDR3 is CASSIGSMFNEQFL. For the CDR3, the DNA is TGTGCCAGTAGTATAGGGTCCATGTTCAATGAGCAGTTCCTC.

This clonotype appeared a few times. V usage is TRBV30 and J usage is TRBJ1-1; D gene unclear. The ends were cut back, 5 bases at V and 0 bases at J, with 10 bases in the middle. The CDR3 spans 13 residues. From germline, CDR1 is GTSNPN and CDR2 SVGIG (reference sequence). CDR3: CAWSPDVNTEAFF. CDR3 coding DNA: TGTGCCTGGTCGCCAGACGTGAACACTGAAGCTTTCTTT.

This clonotype has only a few counts. The rearrangement links TRBV29-1 to TRBJ2-1; D may be TRBD2 (6 bases). Germline V gene lookup returns CDR1 SQVTM and CDR2 ANQGSEA. The V end lost 0 bases, the J end lost 6 bases, and 12 bases lay between the germline ends. The CDR3 spans 14 residues. The CDR3 spells CSVEDRRESNEQFF. For the CDR3, the DNA is TGCAGCGTTGAAGATCGACGGGAGAGCAATGAGCAGTTCTTC.

This clonotype was counted at least ten times. The chain links TRBV19 to TRBJ1-4, with 8 nucleotides matching TRBD1. The trim removed 9 bases at V and 5 bases at J, leaving 5 bases unmatched. The CDR3 spans 13 residues. The germline gives CDR1 LNHDA, CDR2 SQIVND (reference sequence). DNA for the CDR3: TGTGCCAGCAAGGACAGGGACAATGAAAAACTGTTTTTT. Its protein product is CASKDRDNEKLFF.

There are many counts of this clonotype. The chain employs TRBV20-1 and TRBJ2-1; TRBD2 agrees at 10 bases. CDR1 is DFQATT and CDR2 is SNEGSKA in the germline V gene (reference sequence). The CDR3 extends over 15 amino acids. With V trimmed by 6 bases and J by 5 bases, 10 bases remained unmatched. CDR3 region: CSAPIPSGGHNEQFF. The DNA of the CDR3 is TGCAGTGCCCCGATTCCTAGCGGGGGCCACAATGAGCAGTTCTTC.

In this sample, this clonotype turned up a few times. The J gene is TRBJ1-5, the V gene TRBV19; 12 positions agree with TRBD1. Losses at the gene ends were 10 bases for V and 6 bases for J; bases not matched to a gene: 10. The CDR3 is 15 residues long. Germline-derived CDR1 and CDR2 are LNHDA and SQIVND (reference sequence). Here the CDR3 reads CATTGTGGAGQPQHF. The DNA of the CDR3 is TGTGCCACTACCGGGACAGGGGGCGCAGGTCAGCCCCAGCATTTT.

There are a few counts of this clonotype. The V and J genes are TRBV12-3 or TRBV12-4 and TRBJ2-4; no clear D. The CDR3 runs 13 residues. The V end lost 0 bases, the J end lost 8 bases, and 8 bases lay between the germline ends. CDR3 bases: TGTGCCAGCAGTTTAGCGAAATTTGACATTCAGTACTTC. It codes for CASSLAKFDIQYF.

This clonotype appeared a few times. The J gene is TRBJ2-1, the V gene TRBV7-3; D is uncertain. The germline gives CDR1 SGHTA, CDR2 FQGTGA. The CDR3 has 15 residues. V was pared by 1 base and J by 0 bases, with 7 bases between. CDR3 loop: CASSLRPFSYNEQFF. CDR3 coding DNA: TGTGCCAGCAGCTTAAGGCCGTTCTCCTACAATGAGCAGTTCTTC.